The rows below give T cell receptor beta chains drawn from one sample of a study of T cell responses to AZD1222 COVID-19 vaccine. Measured with immunoSEQ multiplex PCR; TCRdb has only the in-frame clones, and not every one. The data contain around 110,000 clones, 92% of them singletons. The sample was peripheral blood, taken on day 0 of AZD1222 vaccination. These receptors were collected from an adult in good health. Both conserved end residues are part of each CDR3. The D gene is left open where the match is weak. Some rows mark clone size as missing; the rest say once, few, many or name a class of expanded clone.

j_call | v_call | d_call | clone_size | cdr3_nt | cdr3_aa
TRBJ2-1 | TRBV11-2 | TRBD1 | . | TGTGCCAGCAGCTTATACACAGGGGATAAGTTCTTC | CASSLYTGDKFF
TRBJ2-1 | TRBV7-2 | . | . | TGTGCCAGCTCTAATAGGAATGAGCAGTTCTTC | CASSNRNEQFF
TRBJ1-1 | TRBV12-3/TRBV12-4 | . | . | TGTGCCAGCAGCTCCAGTGGTGATGAAGCTTTCTTT | CASSSSGDEAFF
TRBJ1-2 | TRBV11-2 | TRBD1 | . | TGTGCCAGCAGCCCGGGACAGGGGGGGTATGGCTACACCTTC | CASSPGQGGYGYTF
TRBJ2-3 | TRBV7-2 | . | . | TGTGCCAGCAGTCGTGCGGATACGCAGTATTTT | CASSRADTQYF
TRBJ1-2 | TRBV12-3/TRBV12-4 | . | . | TGTGCCAGCAGTCCGCAGCGAGACTATGGCTACACCTTC | CASSPQRDYGYTF
TRBJ1-6 | TRBV14 | . | . | TGTGCCAGCAGCCAGGCCGGAACGGCGACACCCCTCCACTTT | CASSQAGTATPLHF
TRBJ1-3 | TRBV5-1 | . | . | TGCGCCAGCACGGACAGCTCCTCTGGAAACACCATATATTTT | CASTDSSSGNTIYF
TRBJ2-5 | TRBV24-1 | . | once | TGTGCCACCAGTAGGGCAGGGGAAGAGACCCAGTACTTC | CATSRAGEETQYF
TRBJ1-1 | TRBV5-1 | . | . | TGCGCCAGCAGCTTGGCGGCAGGCCTTCAGGGCGTGGCTTTCTTT | CASSLAAGLQGVAFF
TRBJ1-1 | TRBV6-2/TRBV6-3 | . | . | TGTGCCAGCAGTTACAACCCAAACACTGAAGCTTTCTTT | CASSYNPNTEAFF
TRBJ2-3 | TRBV7-3 | . | . | TGTGCCAGCAGCTCCCAGGGCGGCAGCACAGATACGCAGTATTTT | CASSSQGGSTDTQYF
TRBJ1-2 | TRBV10-3 | . | few | TGTGCCATCAAAAAACAGGGAAATAACTATGGCTACACCTTC | CAIKKQGNNYGYTF
TRBJ1-1 | TRBV7-9 | . | . | TGTGCCAGCAGTTCAACGAACACTGAAGCTTTCTTT | CASSSTNTEAFF
TRBJ1-6 | TRBV6-5 | . | . | TGTGCCAGCAGTTACTCGGATCTCTCAGGTTCACCCCTCCACTTT | CASSYSDLSGSPLHF
TRBJ2-1 | TRBV7-9 | . | . | TGTGCCAGCAGCTTAATAGGCCCAAAATTGGTCAATGAGCAGTTCTTC | CASSLIGPKLVNEQFF
TRBJ1-1 | TRBV18 | . | . | TGTGCCAGCTCACCCCCCTCCCCGTCGACTAACACTGAAGCTTTCTTT | CASSPPSPSTNTEAFF
TRBJ1-2 | TRBV4-1 | TRBD1 | . | TGCGCCAGCAGCCAAAGGACAGGGGTCGGCTACACCTTC | CASSQRTGVGYTF
TRBJ1-2 | TRBV6-5 | . | . | TGTGCCAGCAGCCCCGAGGGGGGTGCGAGTGGCTACACCTTC | CASSPEGGASGYTF
TRBJ1-2 | TRBV5-1 | . | . | TGCGCCAGCAGCTTGGAATGGCCCTATGGCTACACCTTC | CASSLEWPYGYTF
TRBJ1-1 | TRBV5-1 | . | . | TGCGCCAGCAGCCGCCAGACGAACACTGAAGCTTTCTTT | CASSRQTNTEAFF
TRBJ1-2 | TRBV7-2 | TRBD1 | once | TGTGCCAGCAGCACACGACAGGGCGACGGCTACACCTTC | CASSTRQGDGYTF
TRBJ1-5 | TRBV19 | TRBD1 | . | TGTGCCAGTAGTCTAGACAGGGGCAATCAGCCCCAGCATTTT | CASSLDRGNQPQHF
TRBJ1-4 | TRBV18 | . | . | TGTGCCAGCTCACCTAACCAGAATGAAAAACTGTTTTTT | CASSPNQNEKLFF
TRBJ1-6 | TRBV19 | . | . | TGTGCCAGTAGCCTAGCGGGCAGGGCTAATTCACCCCTCCACTTT | CASSLAGRANSPLHF
TRBJ1-5 | TRBV7-8 | . | once | TGTGCCAGCAGCTTATGGGACACTAATCAGCCCCAGCATTTT | CASSLWDTNQPQHF
TRBJ1-2 | TRBV10-3 | TRBD1 | . | TGTGCCATCCGCCCGTTCACCGGGACAGGGGTCAGTTTTAACTATGGCTACACCTTC | CAIRPFTGTGVSFNYGYTF
TRBJ2-7 | TRBV10-3 | TRBD2 | . | TGTGCCATCAGTGAGACGACTAGCGGTCCGAGCTCCTACGAGCAGTACTTC | CAISETTSGPSSYEQYF
TRBJ1-6 | TRBV6-6 | . | . | TGTGCCAGCAAAAAGGAGGGGGACTTGGGCTCACCCCTCCACTTT | CASKKEGDLGSPLHF
TRBJ1-4 | TRBV27 | . | . | TGTGCCAGCAAACCCCTCCGGGACGGCGGTGAAAAACTGTTTTTT | CASKPLRDGGEKLFF
TRBJ1-1 | TRBV29-1 | . | . | TGCAGCGTGGAAGACCGCGGGAACACTGAAGCTTTCTTT | CSVEDRGNTEAFF
TRBJ1-2 | TRBV3-1/TRBV3-2 | . | . | TGTGCCAGCAGCCAAGCAGGGACTGACTATGGCTACACCTTC | CASSQAGTDYGYTF
TRBJ1-2 | TRBV5-1 | . | . | TGCGCCAGCAGCTTCAGGGCCGGATGGAACTATGGCTACACCTTC | CASSFRAGWNYGYTF
TRBJ1-2 | TRBV14 | . | once | TGTGCCAGTCCTCCCCCTTTAGTCTATGGCTACACCTTC | CASPPPLVYGYTF
TRBJ1-2 | TRBV5-1 | TRBD1 | . | TGCGCCAGCACCCTGGGGACAGGCCTTACCCTCTATGGCTACACCTTC | CASTLGTGLTLYGYTF
TRBJ2-7 | TRBV7-9 | TRBD1 | . | TGTGCCAGCAGCTTATCTGGACAGGCCTACGAGCAGTACTTC | CASSLSGQAYEQYF
TRBJ1-1 | TRBV29-1 | TRBD1 | . | TGCAGCGTTGAAGGGACAGGGGGCACTGAAGCTTTCTTT | CSVEGTGGTEAFF